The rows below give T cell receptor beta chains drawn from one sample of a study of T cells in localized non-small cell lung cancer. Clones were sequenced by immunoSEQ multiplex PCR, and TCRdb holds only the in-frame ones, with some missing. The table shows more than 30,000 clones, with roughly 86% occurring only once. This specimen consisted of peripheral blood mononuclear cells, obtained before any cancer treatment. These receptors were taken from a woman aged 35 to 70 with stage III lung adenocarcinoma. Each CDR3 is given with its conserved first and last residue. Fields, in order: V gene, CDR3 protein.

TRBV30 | CAWREWLASSPDNEQFF
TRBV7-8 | CASTLQAGTGGYTF
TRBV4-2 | CASSHGLAGGRREQYF
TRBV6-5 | CASSSGGRETQYF
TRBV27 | CASSLVGQSNYGYTF
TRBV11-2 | CASSLDGADSPLHF
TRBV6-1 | CASSGTGNNQPQHF
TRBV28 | CASTPRTSGAYNEQFF
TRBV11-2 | CASTVGQGGSYTF
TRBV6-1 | CASSEVRRRMNTEAFF
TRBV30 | CAWTDGAGEQYF
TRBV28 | CASTRTRLVQFF
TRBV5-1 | CASRPEPATGELFF
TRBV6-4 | CASTSEAGNYGGYTF
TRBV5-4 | CASSLGRTGGSNTEAFF
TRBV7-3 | CASSFMVGGVGDTQYF
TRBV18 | CASSPAGGQPQHF
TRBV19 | CASSSLAYEQYF
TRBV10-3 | CAISESSGITKNIQYF
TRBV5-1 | CASSLVPGPEGGYTF
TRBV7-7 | CASSKTTGGETQYF
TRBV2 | CASSDRRFDTEAFF
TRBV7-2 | CASSLAYLIRTDTQYF